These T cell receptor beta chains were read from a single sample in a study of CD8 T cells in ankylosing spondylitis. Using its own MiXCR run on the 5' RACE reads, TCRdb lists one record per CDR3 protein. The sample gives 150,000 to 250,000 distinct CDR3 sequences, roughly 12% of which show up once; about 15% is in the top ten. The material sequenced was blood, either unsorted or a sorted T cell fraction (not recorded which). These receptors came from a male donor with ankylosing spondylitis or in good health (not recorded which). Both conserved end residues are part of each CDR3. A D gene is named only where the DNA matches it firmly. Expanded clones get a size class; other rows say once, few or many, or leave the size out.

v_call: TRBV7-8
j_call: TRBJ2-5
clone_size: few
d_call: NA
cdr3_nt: TGTGCCAGCAGCTTAGTTGCTCAGGGACCCCAAGAGACCCAGTACTTC
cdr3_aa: CASSLVAQGPQETQYF

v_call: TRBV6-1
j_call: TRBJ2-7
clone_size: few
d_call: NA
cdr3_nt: TGTGCCAGCAGTGCCGGTCAGGGGGGGGGACCCTACGAGCAGTACTTC
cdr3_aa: CASSAGQGGGPYEQYF

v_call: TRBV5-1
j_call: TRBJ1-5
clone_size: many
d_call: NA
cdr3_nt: TGCGCCAGCAGCCTGACGGGACAAGGATACAATCAGCCCCAGCATTTT
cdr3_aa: CASSLTGQGYNQPQHF

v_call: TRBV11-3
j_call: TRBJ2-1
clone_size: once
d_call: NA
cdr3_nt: TGTGCCAGCAGCCCGAGTACGGAAGAGCAGTTCTTC
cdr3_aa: CASSPSTEEQFF

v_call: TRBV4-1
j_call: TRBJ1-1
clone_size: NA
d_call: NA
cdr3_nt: TGCGCCAGCAGCCAAGATGGAGGACTCACTGAAGCTTTCTTT
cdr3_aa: CASSQDGGLTEAFF

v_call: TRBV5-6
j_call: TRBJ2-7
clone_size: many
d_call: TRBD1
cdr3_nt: TGTGCCAGCAGCGATGACAGGGTCTCCTACGAGCAGTACTTC
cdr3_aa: CASSDDRVSYEQYF

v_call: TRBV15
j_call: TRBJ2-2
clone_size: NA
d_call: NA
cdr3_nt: TGTGCCACCAATAAGGAGACAGGGAACACCGGGGAGCTGTTTTTT
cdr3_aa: CATNKETGNTGELFF

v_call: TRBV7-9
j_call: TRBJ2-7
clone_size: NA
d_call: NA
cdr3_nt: TGTGCCAGCAGCCAGAGAAACGAGCAGTACTTC
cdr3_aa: CASSQRNEQYF

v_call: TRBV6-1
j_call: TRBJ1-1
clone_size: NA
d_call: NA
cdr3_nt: TGTGCCAGCAGTGAAGTAGACGGAACTGAAGCTTTCTTT
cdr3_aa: CASSEVDGTEAFF

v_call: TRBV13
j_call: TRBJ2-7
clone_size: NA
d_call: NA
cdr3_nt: TGTGCCAGCAGCTACCCGGGGGACCCTGGGAAGTACTTC
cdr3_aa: CASSYPGDPGKYF